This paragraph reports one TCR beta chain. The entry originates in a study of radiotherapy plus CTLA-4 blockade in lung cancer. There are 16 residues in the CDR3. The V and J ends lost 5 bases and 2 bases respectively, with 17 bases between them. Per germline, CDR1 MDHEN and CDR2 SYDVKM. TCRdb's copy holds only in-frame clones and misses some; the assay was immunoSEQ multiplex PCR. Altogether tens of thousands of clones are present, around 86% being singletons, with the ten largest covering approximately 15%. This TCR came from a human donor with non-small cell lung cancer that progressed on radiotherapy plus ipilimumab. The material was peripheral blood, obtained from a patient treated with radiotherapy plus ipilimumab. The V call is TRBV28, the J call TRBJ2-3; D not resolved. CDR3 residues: CASSNYVDPNTDTQYF. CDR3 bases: TGTGCCAGCAGTAACTATGTCGACCCTAACACAGATACGCAGTATTTT. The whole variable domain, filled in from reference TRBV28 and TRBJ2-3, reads DVKVTQSSRYLVKRTGEKVFLECVQDMDHENMFWYRQDPGLGLRLIYFSYDVKMKEKGDIPEGYSVSREKKERFSLILESASTNQTSMYLCASSNYVDPNTDTQYFGPGTRLTVL.